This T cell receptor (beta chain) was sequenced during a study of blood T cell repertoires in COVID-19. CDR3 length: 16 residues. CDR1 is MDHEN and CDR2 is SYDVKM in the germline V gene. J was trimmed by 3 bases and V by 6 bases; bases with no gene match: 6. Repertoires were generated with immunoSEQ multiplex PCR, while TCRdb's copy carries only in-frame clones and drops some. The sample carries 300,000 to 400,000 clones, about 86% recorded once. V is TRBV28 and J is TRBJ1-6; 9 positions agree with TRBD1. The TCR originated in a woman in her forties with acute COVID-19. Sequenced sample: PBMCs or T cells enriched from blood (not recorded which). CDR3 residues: CASSSGQGIYNSPLHF. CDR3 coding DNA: TGTGCCAGCAGCTCCGGACAGGGGATCTATAATTCACCCCTCCACTTT.